These 12 T cell receptor beta chains were sequenced from one sample in a study of blood T cell repertoires in COVID-19. The table came from immunoSEQ multiplex PCR; TCRdb's copy has only in-frame clones and leaves some out. The sample holds tens of thousands of clones, roughly 90% seen once. Sequencing was carried out using peripheral blood. The receptor set was obtained from a human donor in a cohort sampled during active COVID-19.

This clone was recorded a few times. The chain employs TRBV9 and TRBJ2-3; 8 bases align to TRBD2. CDR1 is SGDLS and CDR2 is YYNGEE in the germline V gene. The CDR3 extends over 16 amino acids. With 2 bases clipped from V and 2 bases from J, the junction kept 7 bases outside the gene matches. CDR3 DNA: TGTGCCAGCAGCGTCACAGCGGGGGCCTACACAGATACGCAGTATTTT. Amino acid sequence: CASSVTAGAYTDTQYF.

This rearrangement joins TRBV19 to TRBJ1-2; D unclear. Per germline, CDR1 LNHDA and CDR2 SQIVND (reference sequence). The CDR3 length is 15 residues. The germline V and J ends were trimmed by 6 bases and 4 bases, with 18 bases remaining between them. CDR3 protein: CASSLGSSPIYGYTF. DNA for the CDR3: TGTGCCAGTAGCCTCGGGTCTTCACCTATCTATGGCTACACCTTC.

This chain links TRBV13 with TRBJ1-1; D not resolved. Trimming left V 5 bases short and J 1 base short, with 11 bases between. CDR3 length: 14 amino acids. Germline loops: CDR1 PRHDT, CDR2 FYEKMQ (reference sequence). CDR3 nucleotides: TGTGCCAGCAGCCTACTAGAGACGAACACTGAAGCTTTCTTT. This sequence encodes CASSLLETNTEAFF.

The rearrangement links TRBV7-9 to TRBJ2-3; 10 nucleotides align to TRBD2. Germline lookup yields CDR1 SEHNR and CDR2 FQNEAQ (reference sequence). The CDR3 is made up of 15 amino acids. After removal of 4 bases from V and 3 bases from J, the junction contained 4 bases not matched to a gene. CDR3 loop: CASSSLAGGTDTQYF. The CDR3 DNA follows: TGTGCCAGCAGCTCATTAGCGGGGGGAACAGATACGCAGTATTTT.

V and J are TRBV5-1 and TRBJ1-5; a weak D match, TRBD1 (6 bases). Trimming left V 4 bases short and J 3 bases short, with 14 bases between. The CDR3 is 15 residues long. Germline assignment: CDR1 SGHRS and CDR2 YFSETQ. The CDR3 coding sequence is TGCGCCAGCAGCCCCACGGCAGGGGACAATCAGCCCCAGCATTTT. It codes for CASSPTAGDNQPQHF.

The chain has TRBV19 and TRBJ2-7, with D unresolved. Trimming removed 6 bases at V and 3 bases at J, with 18 bases between. There are 15 residues in the CDR3. Germline V lookup: CDR1 LNHDA, CDR2 SQIVND (reference sequence). The CDR3 sequence is CASRPLDNLRYEQYF. The CDR3 DNA follows: TGTGCCAGTAGGCCCCTCGACAACTTACGCTACGAGCAGTACTTC.

The chain uses TRBV19 and TRBJ1-5, with D possibly matching TRBD1 (5 bases). Trimming shortened V by 3 bases and J by 5 bases, and 11 bases separated the two germline ends. There are 14 residues in the CDR3. Germline V gene sequence: CDR1 LNHDA, CDR2 SQIVND (reference sequence). The DNA for the CDR3 is TGTGCCAGTAGTATTTGGGGGGAACATCAGCCCCAGCATTTT. The encoded protein is CASSIWGEHQPQHF.

The rearrangement uses TRBV7-2 and TRBJ2-3, with a weak D call TRBD2 (6 bases). The V gene lost 2 bases and the J gene lost 4 bases, with 13 bases spanning the gap. CDR3 length equals 15 residues. Germline V gene data show CDR1 as SGHTA and CDR2 as FQGNSA. In DNA, the CDR3 is TGTGCCAGCAGCTTAAGACTAGATGGCGCAGATACGCAGTATTTT. Protein: CASSLRLDGADTQYF.

The gene calls are TRBV19 and TRBJ1-1; D unresolved. From germline, CDR1 is LNHDA and CDR2 SQIVND (reference sequence). CDR3 length: 17 amino acids. Trimming removed 6 bases at V and 0 bases at J, with 20 bases between. CDR3 DNA: TGTGCCAGTAGACCGGGTTCGGCGAGTTCGATGAACACTGAAGCTTTCTTT. This gives the protein CASRPGSASSMNTEAFF.

The chain joins TRBV20-1 to TRBJ2-7, with a tentative D call TRBD2 (6 bases). V lost 5 bases and J lost 1, with 21 bases in between. Germline V gene sequence: CDR1 DFQATT, CDR2 SNEGSKA (reference sequence). This CDR3 is 16 amino acids long. The CDR3 here is CSAGGASLGGSYEQYF. The DNA for the CDR3 is TGCAGTGCTGGTGGGGCGTCCCTGGGGGGTTCCTACGAGCAGTACTTC.

This chain links TRBV7-6 with TRBJ2-3, with 9 positions matching TRBD1. V was clipped by 5 bases and J by 1 base; unmatched bases: 4. This CDR3 comprises 15 residues. Germline assignment: CDR1 SGHVS and CDR2 FNYEAQ. The CDR3 sequence: CASSTRDRGTDTQYF. The CDR3, as DNA: TGTGCCAGCAGCACCCGGGACAGGGGCACAGATACGCAGTATTTT.

The chain is built from TRBV11-2 and TRBJ2-3, with 9 bases aligning to TRBD1. Germline V gene sequence: CDR1 SGHAT, CDR2 FQNNGV. The CDR3 extends over 17 amino acids. Trimming at V came to 2 bases and at J to 2 bases, leaving 8 bases not matched to a gene. The CDR3 DNA reads TGTGCCAGCAGCTTAATCTCCGGGACAGGGAACACAGATACGCAGTATTTT. Translated, it gives CASSLISGTGNTDTQYF.